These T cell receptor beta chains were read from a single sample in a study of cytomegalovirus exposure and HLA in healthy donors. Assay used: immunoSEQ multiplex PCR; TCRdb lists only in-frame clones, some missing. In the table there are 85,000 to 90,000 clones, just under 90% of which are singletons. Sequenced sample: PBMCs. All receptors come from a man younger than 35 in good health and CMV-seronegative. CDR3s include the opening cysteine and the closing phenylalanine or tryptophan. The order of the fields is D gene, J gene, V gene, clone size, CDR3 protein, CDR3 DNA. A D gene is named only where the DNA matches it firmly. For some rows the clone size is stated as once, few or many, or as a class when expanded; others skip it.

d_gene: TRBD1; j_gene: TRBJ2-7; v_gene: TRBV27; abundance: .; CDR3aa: CASSLTGQGEQYF; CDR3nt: TGTGCCAGCAGTTTAACGGGACAGGGAGAGCAGTACTTC
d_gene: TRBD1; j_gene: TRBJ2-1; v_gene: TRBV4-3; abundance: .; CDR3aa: CASSRPGQGVDEQFF; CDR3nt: TGCGCCAGCAGCCGACCGGGACAGGGGGTAGATGAGCAGTTCTTC
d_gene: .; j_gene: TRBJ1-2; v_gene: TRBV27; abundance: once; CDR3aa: CASSSLGYSYGYTF; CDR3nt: TGTGCCAGCAGTTCCCTCGGGTATAGCTATGGCTACACCTTC
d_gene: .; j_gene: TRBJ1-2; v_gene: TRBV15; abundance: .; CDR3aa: CATSRDFISYRADNYGYTF; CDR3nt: TGTGCCACCAGCAGAGATTTTATTTCGTACAGGGCGGATAACTATGGCTACACCTTC
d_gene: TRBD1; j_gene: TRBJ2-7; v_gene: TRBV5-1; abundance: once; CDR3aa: CASSLAGTGDVYEQYF; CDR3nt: TGCGCCAGCAGCTTGGCCGGGACAGGGGATGTTTACGAGCAGTACTTC
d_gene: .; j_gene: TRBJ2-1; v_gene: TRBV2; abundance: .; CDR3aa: CASSDRSFSNEQFF; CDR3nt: TGTGCCAGCAGCGACAGGTCCTTTAGCAATGAGCAGTTCTTC
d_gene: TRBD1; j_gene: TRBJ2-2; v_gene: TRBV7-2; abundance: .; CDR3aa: CASRAGTGVTGELFF; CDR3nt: TGTGCCAGCAGGGCCGGGACAGGGGTCACCGGGGAGCTGTTTTTT
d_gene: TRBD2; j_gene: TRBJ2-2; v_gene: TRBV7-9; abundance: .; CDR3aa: CASSSPPRLAENTGELFF; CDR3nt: TGTGCCAGCAGCTCCCCCCCACGACTAGCGGAAAACACCGGGGAGCTGTTTTTT
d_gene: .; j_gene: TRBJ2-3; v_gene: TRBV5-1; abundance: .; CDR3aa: CASGRGGLERMNSGTDTQYF; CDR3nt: TGCGCCAGCGGACGCGGAGGTCTCGAACGGATGAACTCGGGCACAGATACGCAGTATTTT
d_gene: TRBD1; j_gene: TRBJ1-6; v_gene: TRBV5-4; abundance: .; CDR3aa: CASSHDRGTPPLHF; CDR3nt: TGTGCCAGCAGCCATGACAGGGGAACGCCACCCCTCCACTTT
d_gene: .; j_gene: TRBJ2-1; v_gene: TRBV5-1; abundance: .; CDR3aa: CASSLVQGNEQFF; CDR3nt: TGCGCCAGCAGCTTGGTACAGGGCAATGAGCAGTTCTTC
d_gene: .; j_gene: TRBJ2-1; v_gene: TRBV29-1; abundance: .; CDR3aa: CSVDRPGNEQFF; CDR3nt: TGCAGCGTTGATCGGCCGGGGAATGAGCAGTTCTTC
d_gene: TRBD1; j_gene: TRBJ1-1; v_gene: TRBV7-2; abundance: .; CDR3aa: CASSARGTGSMNTEAFF; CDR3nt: TGTGCCAGCAGCGCCCGTGGGACAGGGTCCATGAACACTGAAGCTTTCTTT
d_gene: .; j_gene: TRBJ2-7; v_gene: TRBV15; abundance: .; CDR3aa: CATSREFRGQSSYEQYF; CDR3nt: TGTGCCACCAGCAGAGAATTCAGGGGACAAAGTTCCTACGAGCAGTACTTC
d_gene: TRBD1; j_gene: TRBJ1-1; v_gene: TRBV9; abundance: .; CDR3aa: CASSVIPQGVTEAFF; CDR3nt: TGTGCCAGCAGCGTCATCCCCCAGGGGGTAACTGAAGCTTTCTTT
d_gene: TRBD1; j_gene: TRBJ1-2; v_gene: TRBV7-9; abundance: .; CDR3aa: CASSLGGTWLDRGYGYTF; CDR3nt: TGTGCCAGCAGCTTAGGCGGGACGTGGCTGGACAGGGGATATGGCTACACCTTC
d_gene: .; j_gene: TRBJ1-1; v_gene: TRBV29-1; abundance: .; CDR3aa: CSGEQGLNTEAFF; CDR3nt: TGCAGCGGGGAGCAGGGGTTGAACACTGAAGCTTTCTTT
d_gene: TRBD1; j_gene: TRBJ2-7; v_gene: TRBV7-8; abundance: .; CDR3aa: CASSLADRGLRTGQYF; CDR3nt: TGTGCCAGCAGCTTAGCGGACAGGGGGTTGAGGACGGGGCAGTACTTC
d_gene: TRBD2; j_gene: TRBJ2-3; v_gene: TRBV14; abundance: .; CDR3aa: CASSPLVTSGYTDTQYF; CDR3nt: TGTGCCAGCAGCCCTCTGGTGACTAGCGGTTACACAGATACGCAGTATTTT
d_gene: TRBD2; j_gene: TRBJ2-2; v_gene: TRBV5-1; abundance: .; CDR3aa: CASSFSGSGAGELFF; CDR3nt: TGCGCCAGCAGCTTTAGCGGGAGCGGGGCCGGGGAGCTGTTTTTT
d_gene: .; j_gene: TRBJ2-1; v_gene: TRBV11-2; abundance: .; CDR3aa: CASSSLVGGQNEQFF; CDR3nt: TGTGCCAGCAGCTCCCTCGTAGGAGGACAGAATGAGCAGTTCTTC
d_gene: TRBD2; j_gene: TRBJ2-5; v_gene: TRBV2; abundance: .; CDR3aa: CASSERLAGGGQETQYF; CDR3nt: TGTGCCAGCAGTGAAAGACTAGCGGGGGGGGGTCAAGAGACCCAGTACTTC
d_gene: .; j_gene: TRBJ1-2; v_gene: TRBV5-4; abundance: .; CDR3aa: CASSLDRINYGYTF; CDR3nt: TGTGCCAGCAGCTTGGACAGGATAAACTATGGCTACACCTTC
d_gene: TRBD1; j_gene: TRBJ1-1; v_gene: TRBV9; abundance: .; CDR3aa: CASSVSTGANTEASF; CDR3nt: TGTGCCAGCAGCGTATCAACAGGGGCAAACACTGAAGCTTCCTTT
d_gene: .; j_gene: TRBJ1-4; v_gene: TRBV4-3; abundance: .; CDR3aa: CASSLYLEVINEKLFF; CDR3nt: TGCGCCAGCAGCCTATATTTGGAGGTGATTAATGAAAAACTGTTTTTT
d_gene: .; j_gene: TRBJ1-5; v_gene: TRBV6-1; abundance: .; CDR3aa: CASSLQGHNQPQHF; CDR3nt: TGTGCCAGCAGTCTTCAGGGTCACAATCAGCCCCAGCATTTT
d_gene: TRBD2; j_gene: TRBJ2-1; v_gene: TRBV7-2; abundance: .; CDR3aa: CASSLRTSVYYNEQFF; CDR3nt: TGTGCCAGCAGCCTCAGGACTAGCGTATACTACAATGAGCAGTTCTTC
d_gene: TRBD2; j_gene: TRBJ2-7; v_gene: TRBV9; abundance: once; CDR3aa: CASSVGLAGGSYEQYF; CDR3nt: TGTGCCAGCAGCGTAGGGTTAGCGGGAGGATCCTACGAGCAGTACTTC